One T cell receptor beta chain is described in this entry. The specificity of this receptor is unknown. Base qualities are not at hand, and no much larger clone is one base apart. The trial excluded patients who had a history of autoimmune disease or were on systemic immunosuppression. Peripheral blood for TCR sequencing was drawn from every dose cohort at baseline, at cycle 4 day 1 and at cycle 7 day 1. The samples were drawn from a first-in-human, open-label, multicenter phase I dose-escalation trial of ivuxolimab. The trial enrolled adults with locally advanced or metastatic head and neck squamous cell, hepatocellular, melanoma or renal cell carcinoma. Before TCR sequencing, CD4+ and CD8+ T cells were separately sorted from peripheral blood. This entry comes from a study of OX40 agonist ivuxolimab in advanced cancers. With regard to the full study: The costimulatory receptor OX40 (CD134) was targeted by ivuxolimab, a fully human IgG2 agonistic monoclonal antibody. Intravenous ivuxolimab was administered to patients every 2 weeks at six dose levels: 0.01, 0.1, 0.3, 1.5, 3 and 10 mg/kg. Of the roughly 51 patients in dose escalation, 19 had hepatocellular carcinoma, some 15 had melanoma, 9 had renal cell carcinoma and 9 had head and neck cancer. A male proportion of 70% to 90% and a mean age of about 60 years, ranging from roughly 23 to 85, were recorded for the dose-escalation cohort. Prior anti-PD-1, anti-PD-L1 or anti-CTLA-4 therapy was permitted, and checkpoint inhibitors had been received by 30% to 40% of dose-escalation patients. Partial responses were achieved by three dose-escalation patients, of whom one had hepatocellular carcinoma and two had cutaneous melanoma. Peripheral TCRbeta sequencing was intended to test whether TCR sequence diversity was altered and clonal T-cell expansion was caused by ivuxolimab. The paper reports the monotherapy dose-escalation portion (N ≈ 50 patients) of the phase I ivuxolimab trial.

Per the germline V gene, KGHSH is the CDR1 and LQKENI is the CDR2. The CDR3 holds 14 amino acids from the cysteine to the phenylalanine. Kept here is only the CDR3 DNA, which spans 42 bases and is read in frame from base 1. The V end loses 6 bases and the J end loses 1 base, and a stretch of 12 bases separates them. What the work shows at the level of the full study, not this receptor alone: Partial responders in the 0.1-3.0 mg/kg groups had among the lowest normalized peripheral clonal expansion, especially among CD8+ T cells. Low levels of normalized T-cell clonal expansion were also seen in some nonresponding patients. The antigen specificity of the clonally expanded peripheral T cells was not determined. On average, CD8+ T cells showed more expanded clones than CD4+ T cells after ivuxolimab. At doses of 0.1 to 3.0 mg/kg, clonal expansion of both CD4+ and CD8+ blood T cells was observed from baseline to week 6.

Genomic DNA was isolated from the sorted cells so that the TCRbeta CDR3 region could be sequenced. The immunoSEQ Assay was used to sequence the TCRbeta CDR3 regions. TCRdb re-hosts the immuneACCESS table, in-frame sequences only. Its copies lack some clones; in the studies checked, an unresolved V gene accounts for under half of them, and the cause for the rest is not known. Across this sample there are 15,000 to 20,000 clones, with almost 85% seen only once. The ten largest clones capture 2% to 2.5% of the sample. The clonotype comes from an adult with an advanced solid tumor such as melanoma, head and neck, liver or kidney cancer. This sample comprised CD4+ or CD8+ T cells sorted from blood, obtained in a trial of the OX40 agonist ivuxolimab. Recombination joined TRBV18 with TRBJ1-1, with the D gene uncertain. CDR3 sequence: CASSLDWANTEAFF. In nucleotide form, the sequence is TGTGCCAGCTCTTTAGATTGGGCGAACACTGAAGCTTTCTTT.